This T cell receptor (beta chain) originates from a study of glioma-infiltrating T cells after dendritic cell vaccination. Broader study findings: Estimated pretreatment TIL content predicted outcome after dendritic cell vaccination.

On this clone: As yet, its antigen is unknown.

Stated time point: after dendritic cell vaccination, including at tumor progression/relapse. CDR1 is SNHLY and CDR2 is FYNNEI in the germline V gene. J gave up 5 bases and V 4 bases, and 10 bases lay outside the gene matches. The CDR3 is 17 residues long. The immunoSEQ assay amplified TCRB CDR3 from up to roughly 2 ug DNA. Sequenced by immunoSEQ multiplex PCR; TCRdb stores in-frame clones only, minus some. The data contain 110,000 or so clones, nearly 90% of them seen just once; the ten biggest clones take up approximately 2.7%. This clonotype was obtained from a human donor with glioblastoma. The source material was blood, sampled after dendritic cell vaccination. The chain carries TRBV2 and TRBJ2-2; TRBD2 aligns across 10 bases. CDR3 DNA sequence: TGTGCCAGCAGTGCGTACGGGACTAGCGTTGGTACCGGGGAGCTGTTTTTT. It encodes CASSAYGTSVGTGELFF.